These 13 T cell receptor beta chains originate from one sample sequenced in a study of cytomegalovirus exposure and HLA in healthy donors. This PCR relied on a set of 60 Vbeta primers and 13 Jbeta primers. The assay was immunoSEQ multiplex PCR, and TCRdb's table has in-frame clones only and misses some. The sample lists roughly 190,000 clones; 65% to 85% were seen once. The sample comprised PBMCs. The receptors shown here come from a man between 45 and 60 years old in good health and CMV-seronegative.

The rearrangement uses TRBV7-2 and TRBJ1-4; D might be TRBD1 (6 bases). Between the trimmed V and J ends, which lost 3 bases and 5 bases, there was a span of 22 bases. Per the germline V gene, CDR1 is SGHTA and CDR2 is FQGNSA. This CDR3 is 18 amino acids long. This chain's CDR3 is CASSFSMRLTGPNEKLFF. As DNA, the CDR3 is TGTGCCAGCAGCTTCTCAATGCGCCTGACAGGACCGAATGAAAAACTGTTTTTT. Using reference TRBV7-2 and TRBJ1-4 for the parts outside the CDR3, the full variable domain is GAGVSQSPSNKVTEKGKDVELRCDPISGHTALYWYRQSLGQGLEFLIYFQGNSAPDKSGLPSDRFSAERTGGSVSTLTIQRTQQEDSAVYLCASSFSMRLTGPNEKLFFGSGTQLSVL.

This clone has just one count. At the DNA level, this CDR3 is encoded by other sequences in the same sample as well. The rearrangement uses TRBV5-1 and TRBJ2-3; TRBD1 matches 8 bases. The J segment lost 2 bases and the V segment lost 4 bases, leaving 3 bases of the junction unmatched. CDR1 is SGHRS, CDR2 YFSETQ, per germline. The CDR3 extends over 14 amino acids. CDR3 DNA sequence: TGCGCCAGCAGCCCGGGACAGGCCACAGATACGCAGTATTTT. Protein product: CASSPGQATDTQYF. Together with reference TRBV5-1 and TRBJ2-3, the CDR3 gives the full variable domain: KAGVTQTPRYLIKTRGQQVTLSCSPISGHRSVSWYQQTPGQGLQFLFEYFSETQRNKGNFPGRFSGRQFSNSRSEMNVSTLELGDSALYLCASSPGQATDTQYFGPGTRLTVL.

This clone has just one count. This chain links TRBV5-6 with TRBJ2-5; D ambiguous. The length of the CDR3 is 11 residues. V was shortened by 3 bases and J by 2 bases, with 2 bases between the two germline ends. Germline loops: CDR1 SGHDT, CDR2 YYEEEE. The DNA of the CDR3 is TGTGCCAGCAGCTCACAAGAGACCCAGTACTTC. Translating gives CASSSQETQYF.

This chain uses TRBV4-3 with TRBJ1-2; D is ambiguous. V was clipped by 0 bases and J by 0 bases, with 14 bases between them. Germline V gives CDR1 LGHNA, CDR2 YSLEER. The CDR3 covers 17 residues. The DNA for the CDR3 is TGCGCCAGCAGCCAAGATGTGCGTAAAAGAGCTAACTATGGCTACACCTTC. Encoded protein: CASSQDVRKRANYGYTF.

This clone came up a few times. The chain carries TRBV6-5 and TRBJ2-2; D unresolved. The CDR3 runs 12 residues. V was pared by 4 bases and J by 4 bases, with 4 bases between. CDR1 is MNHEY and CDR2 is SVGAGI in the germline V gene. This CDR3 is CASSLSTGELFF. The CDR3 bases are TGTGCCAGCAGTTTGAGCACCGGGGAGCTGTTTTTT.

The genes are TRBV12-5 and TRBJ2-5, with D unresolved. The CDR3 totals 12 residues. CDR1 and CDR2 from the germline V gene are LGHNT and FRNRAP. With 5 bases removed from V and 11 bases from J, the gap between germline ends came to 15 bases. CDR3 protein: CASGTTPSEQYF. In DNA, the CDR3 is TGTGCTAGTGGTACAACCCCCTCGGAGCAGTACTTC. The whole variable domain, remainder taken from reference TRBV12-5 and TRBJ2-5, is DARVTQTPRHKVTEMGQEVTMRCQPILGHNTVFWYRQTMMQGLELLAYFRNRAPLDDSGMPKDRFSAEMPDATLATLKIQPSEPRDSAVYFCASGTTPSEQYFGPGTRLLVL.

Regarding this clone: This same CDR3 is encoded by further DNA sequences in the sample. V and J are TRBV6-1 and TRBJ2-7; 8 positions agree with TRBD2. The V segment lost 0 bases and the J segment 1 base; nucleotides outside the gene matches: 2. CDR3 length: 15 residues. From germline, CDR1 is MNHNS and CDR2 SASEGT. CDR3 nucleotides: TGTGCCAGCAGTGAAGCCACTAGCGGATCCTACGAGCAGTACTTC. Its protein is CASSEATSGSYEQYF.

This clone appeared a single time. This chain links TRBV4-3 with TRBJ2-1, with TRBD2 matching over 11 bases. Looked up from germline, CDR1 is LGHNA and CDR2 is YSLEER. Germline trimming cut 0 bases from V and 6 bases from J; bases unmatched to any gene: 1. The CDR3 loop spans 15 amino acids. The CDR3 DNA is TGCGCCAGCAGCCAAGATAGCGGGGGGGGCAATGAGCAGTTCTTC. Amino acids: CASSQDSGGGNEQFF.

V usage is TRBV1 and J usage is TRBJ2-2; TRBD2 is taken as the D call from the table, unchecked against the DNA. TRBV1 is assigned pseudogene status. This CDR3 is 18 amino acids long. This CDR3 reads CTSSQEREVGHLVGELFF. The CDR3 bases are TGCACCAGCAGCCAAGAACGGGAGGTGGGACATCTGGTCGGGGAGCTGTTTTTT.

The chain is built from TRBV2 and TRBJ1-3; tentative D call: TRBD1 (5 bases). Trimming cost V 1 base and J 7 bases, with 11 bases left between them. The CDR3 runs 14 residues. The germline gives CDR1 SNHLY, CDR2 FYNNEI. The CDR3 protein is CASSEEGVRNTIYF. The CDR3 nucleotides read TGTGCCAGCAGTGAAGAAGGGGTGAGGAACACCATATATTTT.

V usage is TRBV6-6 and J usage is TRBJ2-1; 9 bases map to TRBD1. The CDR3 covers 15 residues. In germline, CDR1 is MNHNY, CDR2 SVGAGI (reference sequence). V shed 5 bases, J shed 6 bases, and the junction held 8 bases outside the gene matches. CDR3 loop: CASSPTGQGRNEQFF. DNA for the CDR3: TGTGCCAGCAGTCCCACGGGACAGGGACGCAATGAGCAGTTCTTC.

The chain carries TRBV5-1 and TRBJ2-3, with a weak D call TRBD2 (6 bases). The CDR3 is 18 residues long. Germline-derived CDR1 and CDR2 are SGHRS and YFSETQ. V was pared by 0 bases and J by 0 bases, with 17 bases between. The DNA of the CDR3 is TGCGCCAGCAGCTTGGATGATAGCGGATTATCTAGCACAGATACGCAGTATTTT. This codes for CASSLDDSGLSSTDTQYF. Supplemented by reference TRBV5-1 and TRBJ2-3, the full variable domain reads KAGVTQTPRYLIKTRGQQVTLSCSPISGHRSVSWYQQTPGQGLQFLFEYFSETQRNKGNFPGRFSGRQFSNSRSEMNVSTLELGDSALYLCASSLDDSGLSSTDTQYFGPGTRLTVL.

The J gene is TRBJ2-2, the V gene TRBV15, with a possible D match to TRBD2 (5 bases). The CDR3 spans 17 residues. Per germline, CDR1 LNHNV and CDR2 YYDKDF (reference sequence). Trimming removed 0 bases at V and 1 base at J, with 12 bases between. CDR3 in amino acids: CATSRDGGRLNTGELFF. The CDR3 bases are TGTGCCACCAGCAGAGATGGAGGCCGCCTGAACACCGGGGAGCTGTTTTTT. The variable domain in full, completed from reference TRBV15 and TRBJ2-2, reads DAMVIQNPRYQVTQFGKPVTLSCSQTLNHNVMYWYQQKSSQAPKLLFHYYDKDFNNEADTPDNFQSRRPNTSFCFLDIRSPGLGDTAMYLCATSRDGGRLNTGELFFGEGSRLTVL.